Following are 27 T cell receptor beta chains from one sample sequenced in a study of control samples from healthy donors and cancer patients. Generated by immunoSEQ multiplex PCR, the TCRdb table keeps only in-frame clones and is missing some. The repertoire holds approximately 87,000 clones, with more than 85% as singletons. Sequenced input: PBMCs. All receptors come from a woman in her thirties or forties with lung cancer.

This clone came up once. The chain combines TRBV9 with TRBJ1-1, with unresolved D. Trimming took 6 bases from V and 3 from J, leaving 9 bases between them. The CDR3 has 12 residues. The V gene's germline CDR1 is SGDLS and CDR2 YYNGEE. The CDR3 bases are TGTGCCAGCAAGAGGGAGGACACTGAAGCTTTCTTT. Protein sequence: CASKREDTEAFF. The full variable domain, completed using reference TRBV9 and TRBJ1-1, is DSGVTQTPKHLITATGQRVTLRCSPRSGDLSVYWYQQSLDQGLQFLIQYYNGEERAKGNILERFSAQQFPDLHSELNLSSLELGDSALYFCASKREDTEAFFGQGTRLTVV.

The chain is built from TRBV4-2 and TRBJ1-2; D may be TRBD1 (5 bases). Trimming left V 1 base short and J 8 bases short, with 11 bases between. Germline CDR1 reads LGHNA; CDR2 reads YNFKEQ. This CDR3 contains 13 residues. The CDR3: CASSQARDGGYTF. The CDR3 bases are TGTGCCAGCAGCCAAGCCCGGGACGGCGGCTACACCTTC.

V and J are TRBV7-2 and TRBJ2-3; D remains ambiguous. Trimming stripped 5 bases from V and 6 bases from J, with 12 bases between. The CDR3 is 13 amino acids. Germline V gene lookup returns CDR1 SGHTA and CDR2 FQGNSA. The chain's CDR3 is CASSRNLGDTQYF. The CDR3 nucleotides are TGTGCCAGCAGCAGAAATCTAGGGGATACGCAGTATTTT.

The chain links TRBV29-1 to TRBJ2-3; no reliable D call. The CDR3 length is 13 residues. V lost 7 bases and J lost 0, with 11 bases in between. Per germline, CDR1 SQVTM and CDR2 ANQGSEA. CDR3 loop: CSAGLTSTDTQYF. The CDR3 coding sequence is TGCAGCGCTGGTCTCACTAGCACAGATACGCAGTATTTT.

This chain connects TRBV29-1 to TRBJ2-3; D gene unclear. This CDR3 contains 10 residues. From germline, CDR1 is SQVTM and CDR2 ANQGSEA. V was shortened by 3 bases and J by 6 bases, with 4 bases between the two germline ends. CDR3 DNA sequence: TGCAGCGTTGATATGGATACGCAGTATTTT. It codes for CSVDMDTQYF.

The chain recombines TRBV28 with TRBJ1-1; D is uncertain. Germline V CDR1 and CDR2: MDHEN, SYDVKM. Trimming removed 1 base at V and 3 bases at J, with 6 bases between. The CDR3 extends over 13 amino acids. The CDR3 DNA reads TGTGCCAGCAGTTTATCGGCGTACACTGAAGCTTTCTTT. Its protein is CASSLSAYTEAFF. Together with reference TRBV28 and TRBJ1-1, the CDR3 gives the full variable domain: DVKVTQSSRYLVKRTGEKVFLECVQDMDHENMFWYRQDPGLGLRLIYFSYDVKMKEKGDIPEGYSVSREKKERFSLILESASTNQTSMYLCASSLSAYTEAFFGQGTRLTVV.

About this clone: The same CDR3 is also encoded by other DNA sequences in this sample. This chain connects TRBV10-3 to TRBJ2-2, with 8 bases lining up with TRBD1. The CDR3 length is 14 residues. Germline CDR1 and CDR2: ENHRY and SYGVKD. V was pared by 6 bases and J by 4 bases, with 4 bases of the junction left unmatched. The CDR3 protein is CAIREQGGTGELFF. In DNA, the CDR3 is TGTGCCATCAGGGAACAGGGGGGCACCGGGGAGCTGTTTTTT.

The V and J genes are TRBV19 and TRBJ1-4, with 8 bases matching TRBD1. V lost 7 bases, J lost 0 bases, and 1 base stayed unmatched. This CDR3 contains 14 residues. Per the germline V gene, CDR1 is LNHDA and CDR2 is SQIVND (reference sequence). CDR3 in DNA: TGTGCCAGTAAGGACAGGGCAACTAATGAAAAACTGTTTTTT. Translating gives CASKDRATNEKLFF.

The gene calls are TRBV19 and TRBJ1-5, with D unresolved. This CDR3 region has 13 residues. Germline V gives CDR1 LNHDA, CDR2 SQIVND (reference sequence). The ends were cut back, 3 bases at V and 7 bases at J, with 10 bases in the middle. The CDR3 DNA follows: TGTGCCAGTAGTATGGGCCTACCCCAGCCCCAGCATTTT. This codes for CASSMGLPQPQHF.

The rearrangement joins TRBV5-1 to TRBJ1-4, with D maybe TRBD1 (5 bases). Germline loops: CDR1 SGHRS, CDR2 YFSETQ. The V gene lost 4 bases and the J gene lost 8 bases, with 21 bases spanning the gap. The CDR3 spans 16 residues. CDR3 in DNA: TGCGCCAGCAGCCCCCCGACTGCCCCTGGGGGAGAAAAACTGTTTTTT. It encodes CASSPPTAPGGEKLFF.

The V and J genes are TRBV10-3 and TRBJ2-1; 9 bases match TRBD2. Germline values: CDR1 ENHRY, CDR2 SYGVKD. This CDR3 has 15 amino acids. The junction had 15 bases not matched to a gene; V was cut back by 10 bases and J by 8 bases. The CDR3 region has the DNA TGTGCCACAAGGGGTAGCGGGGGATCAGTATATGAGCAGTTCTTC. Its translation: CATRGSGGSVYEQFF.

V is TRBV27 and J is TRBJ1-1; D gene ambiguous. The germline gives CDR1 MNHEY, CDR2 SMNVEV (reference sequence). The CDR3 is 14 residues long. The ends were cut back, 6 bases at V and 3 bases at J, with 14 bases in the middle. CDR3 sequence (DNA): TGTGCCAGCAGCCGACTGGGCGAGGACACTGAAGCTTTCTTT. Protein sequence: CASSRLGEDTEAFF.

This rearrangement joins TRBV4-1 to TRBJ2-3; the D gene is possibly TRBD2 (7 bases). Trimming took 0 bases from V and 0 from J, leaving 22 bases between them. This CDR3 comprises 20 residues. Germline values: CDR1 MGHRA, CDR2 YSYEKL. CDR3 residues: CASSQDASLIGGASTDTQYF. The CDR3 nucleotides are TGCGCCAGCAGCCAAGACGCCTCCCTTATTGGGGGGGCTAGCACAGATACGCAGTATTTT.

The rearrangement links TRBV27 to TRBJ1-1; D gene uncertain. The CDR3 is 15 residues long. Germline V gene lookup returns CDR1 MNHEY and CDR2 SMNVEV (reference sequence). V lost 5 bases to trimming and J lost 1 base, with 14 bases between them. The CDR3 protein is CASSPETLPNTEAFF. DNA for the CDR3: TGTGCCAGCAGTCCCGAGACACTTCCGAACACTGAAGCTTTCTTT.

The chain employs TRBV18 and TRBJ2-3; 12 positions agree with TRBD2. The V and J ends lost 4 bases and 6 bases, in that order; junction bases with no gene match: 2. The V gene's germline CDR1 is KGHSH and CDR2 LQKENI. This CDR3 contains 14 residues. Here the CDR3 reads CASSRTSGEDTQYF. The DNA for the CDR3 is TGTGCCAGCTCACGGACTAGCGGGGAGGATACGCAGTATTTT.

The J gene is TRBJ2-7, the V gene TRBV11-3; 7 bases agree with TRBD1. Germline loops: CDR1 SGHNT, CDR2 YENEEA. The CDR3 length is 15 residues. V lost 0 bases to trimming and J lost 3 bases; unmatched junction nucleotides: 5. In DNA form, the CDR3 reads TGTGCCAGCAGCTTAGAAACAGGGACAGTCTACGAGCAGTACTTC. Translating it yields CASSLETGTVYEQYF. The full variable domain, its missing parts supplied by reference TRBV11-3 and TRBJ2-7, is EAGVVQSPRYKIIEKKQPVAFWCNPISGHNTLYWYLQNLGQGPELLIRYENEEAVDDSQLPKDRFSAERLKGVDSTLKIQPAELGDSAVYLCASSLETGTVYEQYFGPGTRLTVT.

The V and J genes are TRBV5-8 and TRBJ1-2; the D is unclear. The CDR3 runs 14 residues. V lost 4 bases and J lost 4, with 14 bases in between. The germline CDR1 and CDR2 sequences are SGHTS and YDEGEE. CDR3 nucleotides: TGTGCCAGCAGCGTTTCCCATGTGGGCTATGGCTACACCTTC. Its protein is CASSVSHVGYGYTF.

This clone has just one count. V and J are TRBV2 and TRBJ2-1; D uncertain. Germline loops: CDR1 SNHLY, CDR2 FYNNEI. The CDR3 runs 13 residues. Trimming left V 3 bases short and J 9 bases short, with 12 bases between. CDR3 bases: TGTGCCAGCAGTGATGTTGTGTCCACTGAGCAGTTCTTC. Its protein is CASSDVVSTEQFF. Full variable domain (rest looked up from reference TRBV2 and TRBJ2-1): EPEVTQTPSHQVTQMGQEVILRCVPISNHLYFYWYRQILGQKVEFLVSFYNNEISEKSEIFDDQFSVERPDGSNFTLKIRSTKLEDSAMYFCASSDVVSTEQFFGPGTRLTVL.

This clone was counted a single time. This rearrangement joins TRBV19 to TRBJ1-1; D might be TRBD1 (5 bases). The CDR3 loop spans 13 amino acids. With 3 bases removed from V and 4 bases from J, the gap between germline ends came to 9 bases. Germline V lookup: CDR1 LNHDA, CDR2 SQIVND (reference sequence). The CDR3 bases are TGTGCCAGTAGTATTAGTAGGGGCACTGAAGCTTTCTTT. Translating gives CASSISRGTEAFF. The full variable domain, rest sourced from reference TRBV19 and TRBJ1-1, is DGGITQSPKYLFRKEGQNVTLSCEQNLNHDAMYWYRQDPGQGLRLIYYSQIVNDFQKGDIAEGYSVSREKKESFPLTVTSAQKNPTAFYLCASSISRGTEAFFGQGTRLTVV.

The chain employs TRBV5-1 and TRBJ2-5; TRBD2 aligns across 8 bases. With V trimmed by 0 bases and J by 2 bases, 3 bases remained unmatched. Germline CDR1 SGHRS, CDR2 YFSETQ. The CDR3 runs 15 residues. The CDR3 here is CASSLAAGAQETQYF. CDR3 DNA sequence: TGCGCCAGCAGCTTGGCAGCGGGGGCGCAAGAGACCCAGTACTTC.

This rearrangement joins TRBV19 to TRBJ1-1; TRBD1 might be the D (5 bases). Looked up from germline, CDR1 is LNHDA and CDR2 is SQIVND (reference sequence). This CDR3 is built from 14 residues. Trimming removed 6 bases at V and 7 bases at J, with 18 bases between. CDR3 sequence: CASSNRGNRGEAFF. The CDR3, as DNA: TGTGCCAGTAGCAACCGGGGGAACAGAGGTGAAGCTTTCTTT.

The chain is built from TRBV5-4 and TRBJ2-7; a weak D match, TRBD2 (5 bases). Between the trimmed V and J ends, which lost 4 bases and 3 bases, there was a span of 20 bases. The CDR3 extends over 16 amino acids. Germline V CDR1 and CDR2: SGHNT, YYREEE (reference sequence). The CDR3 loop reads CASSPDLSAALYEQYF. CDR3 bases: TGTGCCAGCAGCCCAGACCTCTCAGCGGCCCTCTACGAGCAGTACTTC.

The V call is TRBV5-1, the J call TRBJ1-1; a possible D gene is TRBD1 (5 bases). The V and J ends lost 0 bases and 0 bases respectively, with 15 bases between them. This CDR3 spans 17 amino acids. CDR1 is SGHRS and CDR2 is YFSETQ in the germline V gene. CDR3 nucleotide sequence: TGCGCCAGCAGCTTGGTTCAGGGCCCGCTCTTGAACACTGAAGCTTTCTTT. It translates to CASSLVQGPLLNTEAFF.

Comments on this clone: The sample holds other DNA sequences that translate to the same CDR3. The rearrangement links TRBV28 to TRBJ1-4; D gene ambiguous. Germline CDR1 reads MDHEN; CDR2 reads SYDVKM. The CDR3 is 11 amino acids. The germline V and J ends were trimmed by 6 bases and 5 bases, with 4 bases remaining between them. Here the CDR3 DNA reads TGTGCCAGCAGGGGGAATGAAAAACTGTTTTTT. Amino acid sequence: CASRGNEKLFF.

V is TRBV28 and J is TRBJ2-1; D is unresolved. V lost 5 bases, J lost 6 bases, and 14 bases lay in between. This CDR3 comprises 14 residues. CDR1 and CDR2 from the germline V gene are MDHEN and SYDVKM. The CDR3 region has the DNA TGTGCCAGCAGTGTAGATACAGATCTCAATGAGCAGTTCTTC. Translating gives CASSVDTDLNEQFF.

The V call is TRBV30, the J call TRBJ1-2; the match to TRBD1 covers 7 bases. Germline CDR1 is GTSNPN and CDR2 is SVGIG (reference sequence). V dropped 0 bases and J dropped 8; count of bases not matched to a gene: 9. The CDR3 contains 14 residues. Written as DNA, the CDR3 is TGTGCCTGGAGTGTCAAGGGGGCCACGGCCGGCTACACCTTC. Amino acid sequence: CAWSVKGATAGYTF.

The CDR3 spells CATDTGGPSPLHF. The CDR3 DNA follows: TGTGCCACAGATACAGGGGGCCCGTCACCCCTCCACTTT. The rearrangement links TRBV28 to TRBJ1-6; 9 bases line up with TRBD1. Germline V gene data show CDR1 as MDHEN and CDR2 as SYDVKM. This CDR3 spans 13 amino acids. The trim removed 10 bases at V and 10 bases at J, leaving 8 bases unmatched.